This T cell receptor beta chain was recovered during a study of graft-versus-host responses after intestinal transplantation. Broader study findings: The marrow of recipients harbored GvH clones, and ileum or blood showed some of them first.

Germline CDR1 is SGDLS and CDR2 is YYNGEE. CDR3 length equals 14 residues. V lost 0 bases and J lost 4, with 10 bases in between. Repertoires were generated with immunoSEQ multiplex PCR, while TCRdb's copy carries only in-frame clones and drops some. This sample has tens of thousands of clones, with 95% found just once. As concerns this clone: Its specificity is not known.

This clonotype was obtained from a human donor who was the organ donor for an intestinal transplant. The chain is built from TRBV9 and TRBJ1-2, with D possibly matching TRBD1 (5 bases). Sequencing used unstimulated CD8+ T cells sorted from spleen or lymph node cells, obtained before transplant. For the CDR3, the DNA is TGTGCCAGCAGCGTAGGTCCAGGGCTCTATGGCTACACCTTC. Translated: CASSVGPGLYGYTF.